Here is one T cell receptor (beta chain) with its context. What it binds is not known. This entry is derived from a study of OX40 agonist ivuxolimab in advanced cancers. Whole-study context: Averaging 60 years in age, with a range of about 23 to 79, the cohort was 82.7% male. Study observations and caveats: Clonal expansion was seen in CD4+ and CD8+ blood T cells by week 6 at 0.1 to 3.0 mg/kg.

The CDR3 loop spans 13 amino acids. V shed 5 bases and J shed 15 bases, with 20 bases lying between them. The germline gives CDR1 SGHAT, CDR2 FQNNGV. TCRdb keeps only in-frame clones here, not all; method: immunoSEQ multiplex PCR. The data show around 60,000 clones, roughly 87% seen once. Patients had blood sampled at baseline and again on cycle 4 day 1 and cycle 7 day 1. Sequencing was performed on CD4+ or CD8+ T cells sorted from blood, taken in a trial of the OX40 agonist ivuxolimab. This TCR derives from an adult with an advanced solid tumor such as melanoma, head and neck, liver or kidney cancer. The chain recombines TRBV11-2 with TRBJ2-4; TRBD2 might be the D (5 bases). The CDR3 here is CASSQRAGALRYF. In nucleotides, the CDR3 is TGTGCCAGCAGCCAGAGGGCAGGCGCTCTGAGGTACTTC. The full variable domain, in which reference TRBV11-2 and TRBJ2-4 provide the parts outside the CDR3, is EAGVAQSPRYKIIEKRQSVAFWCNPISGHATLYWYQQILGQGPKLLIQFQNNGVVDDSQLPKDRFSAERLKGVDSTLKIQPAKLEDSAVYLCASSQRAGALRYFGAGTRLSVL.